This T cell receptor beta chain was observed in a study of blood T cell repertoires in COVID-19. Study as a whole: The United States, Italy and Spain provided the acute and convalescent COVID-19 samples. PBMCs, B-cell-depleted T cells, or T cells were the source of the cDNA or gDNA that made up the material.

This CDR3 has 16 residues. Germline V gives CDR1 LNHDA, CDR2 SQIVND (reference sequence). Trimming removed 5 bases from V and 0 bases from J; junction bases left unmatched: 7. In the original workflow: Amplification of reference gene primers provided the estimated nucleated cell counts. Libraries were prepared by immunoSEQ multiplex PCR; TCRdb keeps only in-frame clonotypes and omits some of them. The V and J calls and clone size were taken over from that table, and D and trimming were inferred from the DNA. Of tens of thousands of clones in the sample, 65% to 85% were seen once. This receptor was obtained from a man aged 65-85 years with active COVID-19. The chain combines TRBV19 with TRBJ2-3; 8 bases are shared with TRBD2. The specimen sequenced was peripheral blood. CDR3 bases: TGTGCCAGTAGTGGAGGGTCGGGAGGGAGCACAGATACGCAGTATTTT. Protein: CASSGGSGGSTDTQYF. Full variable domain (outside the CDR3, taken from reference TRBV19 and TRBJ2-3): DGGITQSPKYLFRKEGQNVTLSCEQNLNHDAMYWYRQDPGQGLRLIYYSQIVNDFQKGDIAEGYSVSREKKESFPLTVTSAQKNPTAFYLCASSGGSGGSTDTQYFGPGTRLTVL.